These 9 T cell receptor beta chains share one sample of origin, sequenced in a study of T cell responses to AZD1222 COVID-19 vaccine. The data were produced by immunoSEQ multiplex PCR, yet TCRdb's version contains in-frame clones alone and is incomplete. The sample holds 100,000 to 120,000 clones, about 87% seen once. The sample was peripheral blood, taken on day 0 of AZD1222 vaccination. The receptors here all came from an adult in good health.

CDR3 loop: CASSLEARSNYGYTF. CDR3 in DNA: TGCGCCAGCAGCCTCGAGGCCAGATCTAACTATGGCTACACCTTC. V is TRBV5-1 and J is TRBJ1-2; unclear D gene. Germline values: CDR1 SGHRS, CDR2 YFSETQ. Trimming pared 4 bases from V and 0 bases from J, leaving 13 bases between. The CDR3 spans 15 residues.

This chain uses TRBV4-1 with TRBJ2-1; D remains ambiguous. The germline V gene encodes CDR1 MGHRA and CDR2 YSYEKL. V lost 0 bases, J lost 6 bases, and 18 bases lay in between. CDR3 length equals 17 residues. For the CDR3, the DNA is TGCGCCAGCAGCCAAGATCGCCCCCCGTTATTGGGCAATGAGCAGTTCTTC. Its protein is CASSQDRPPLLGNEQFF.

CDR3 sequence reads: CASSETGNYNSPLHF. CDR3 DNA sequence: TGTGCCAGCAGTGAGACAGGGAACTATAATTCACCCCTCCACTTT. This chain joins TRBV2 and TRBJ1-6, with 7 bases identical to TRBD1. J was trimmed by 3 bases and V by 3 bases; bases with no gene match: 2. The CDR3 consists of 15 residues. CDR1 and CDR2 from the germline V gene are SNHLY and FYNNEI.

The chain is built from TRBV27 and TRBJ2-7, with 7 positions matching TRBD1. V gave up 2 bases and J gave up 7 bases; unmatched junction bases: 5. The CDR3 extends over 13 amino acids. Germline V CDR1 and CDR2: MNHEY, SMNVEV (reference sequence). The CDR3 spells CASSLGTVGEQYF. The CDR3 DNA sequence: TGTGCCAGCAGTTTAGGGACAGTCGGAGAGCAGTACTTC.

The rearrangement links TRBV6-5 to TRBJ1-2, with TRBD1 matching 7 bases. The CDR3 is made up of 14 amino acids. With 2 bases clipped from V and 4 bases from J, the junction kept 4 bases outside the gene matches. Germline lookup yields CDR1 MNHEY and CDR2 SVGAGI. For the CDR3, the DNA is TGTGCCAGCAGTTACACAGGGGTGGGCTATGGCTACACCTTC. This codes for CASSYTGVGYGYTF.

The V gene is TRBV7-9, the J gene TRBJ1-4; D may be TRBD1 (5 bases). CDR3 size: 15 residues. Germline CDR1 reads SEHNR; CDR2 reads FQNEAQ (reference sequence). Trimming shortened V by 4 bases and J by 6 bases, and 15 bases separated the two germline ends. The CDR3 region is CASSSTRDGDEKLFF. In nucleotides, the CDR3 is TGTGCCAGCAGCTCGACCCGGGACGGTGATGAAAAACTGTTTTTT.

The chain has TRBV6-5 and TRBJ1-1, with TRBD1 as a possible D gene (6 bases). Trimming took 4 bases from V and 6 from J, leaving 12 bases between them. There are 13 residues in the CDR3. Germline lookup yields CDR1 MNHEY and CDR2 SVGAGI. CDR3 in DNA: TGTGCCAGCAGTTTAGGGGGGAAGGCTGAAGCTTTCTTT. Protein sequence: CASSLGGKAEAFF.

The chain has TRBV6-5 and TRBJ1-6, with TRBD1 as a possible D gene (5 bases). Looked up from germline, CDR1 is MNHEY and CDR2 is SVGAGI. The V end lost 6 bases, the J end lost 7 bases, and 13 bases lay between the germline ends. This CDR3 is built from 14 residues. In DNA, the CDR3 is TGTGCCAGCAGGCCAGACAGTGGAAATTCACCCCTCCACTTT. This encodes CASRPDSGNSPLHF.

The rearrangement links TRBV29-1 to TRBJ1-5; tentatively, D is TRBD1 (5 bases). CDR1 is SQVTM and CDR2 is ANQGSEA in the germline V gene. This CDR3 has 12 residues. Trimming cost V 6 bases and J 6 bases, with 12 bases left between them. CDR3 DNA: TGCAGCGTCGGCAGGGAGGGTCAGCCCCAGCATTTT. Its protein product is CSVGREGQPQHF.